The 32 T cell receptor beta chains in this list originate from one sample, sequenced in a study of shared clonotypes between healthy human individuals. CD8 cells classed as naive were CD45RO-negative and positively selected for CCR7, excluding terminally differentiated effector memory CD45RA+ cells. TCRdb's copy holds only in-frame clones and misses some; the assay was immunoSEQ multiplex PCR. The table has some 740,000 clones, more than 85% seen once. Sequencing was carried out using naive CD8+ T cells sorted from blood. The receptors stem from a young man in good health.

The V call is TRBV7-6, the J call TRBJ2-7; D perhaps matches TRBD2 (5 bases). V was shortened by 6 bases and J by 3 bases, with 15 bases between the two germline ends. Germline-derived CDR1 and CDR2 are SGHVS and FNYEAQ. There are 14 residues in the CDR3. The CDR3 sequence is CASSPSPGSYEQYF. CDR3 bases: TGTGCCAGCAGTCCTTCGCCGGGGAGCTACGAGCAGTACTTC.

The rearrangement joins TRBV28 to TRBJ2-5; TRBD1 might be the D (5 bases). Trimming removed 3 bases at V and 5 bases at J, with 10 bases between. Per germline, CDR1 MDHEN and CDR2 SYDVKM. This CDR3 region has 13 residues. DNA for the CDR3: TGTGCCAGCAGTTTTAGGGGATGGGAGACCCAGTACTTC. As protein: CASSFRGWETQYF.

The V call is TRBV23-1, the J call TRBJ1-5; 9 bases match TRBD1. TRBV23-1 is identified as an open reading frame with a role that is uncertain. After removal of 3 bases from V and 5 bases from J, the junction contained 8 bases not matched to a gene. This CDR3 comprises 16 residues. The DNA of the CDR3 is TGCGCCAGCAGTCACTGGGACAGGGCCACAGATCAGCCCCAGCATTTT. It encodes CASSHWDRATDQPQHF.

This clone has a handful of counts. Different DNA sequences within this sample yield the same CDR3. This sequence joins TRBV4-3 and TRBJ2-7; 9 bases agree with TRBD2. The germline V gene encodes CDR1 LGHNA and CDR2 YSLEER. V gave up 1 base and J gave up 3 bases; unmatched junction bases: 1. CDR3 length: 14 amino acids. CDR3 in amino acids: CASSQGLADYEQYF. CDR3 in DNA: TGCGCCAGCAGCCAAGGACTAGCGGACTACGAGCAGTACTTC.

The chain employs TRBV9 and TRBJ2-7; D perhaps matches TRBD1 (6 bases). This CDR3 region has 15 residues. Between the trimmed V and J ends, which lost 0 bases and 4 bases, there was a span of 14 bases. CDR1 SGDLS and CDR2 YYNGEE come from the germline V gene. The CDR3 DNA is TGTGCCAGCAGCGTAGCGGTGGGGGCAGGTTACGAGCAGTACTTC. Amino acids: CASSVAVGAGYEQYF.

V gene TRBV4-3 combines with J gene TRBJ2-7; 7 nucleotides line up with TRBD2. Looked up from germline, CDR1 is LGHNA and CDR2 is YSLEER. V was clipped by 4 bases and J by 3 bases; unmatched bases: 12. The CDR3 covers 16 residues. DNA of the CDR3: TGCGCCAGCAGCCCTGGGGGGTTTAGCGGGTACTACGAGCAGTACTTC. Amino acid sequence: CASSPGGFSGYYEQYF.

This clone was picked up a small number of times. Other DNA sequences in this specimen translate into the identical CDR3. This rearrangement joins TRBV6-5 to TRBJ1-2, with D uncertain. The CDR3 spans 13 residues. The V gene lost 0 bases and the J gene lost 4 bases, with 6 bases spanning the gap. Germline loops: CDR1 MNHEY, CDR2 SVGAGI. The chain's CDR3 is CASSYSSSYGYTF. The CDR3 region has the DNA TGTGCCAGCAGTTACTCGAGCAGCTATGGCTACACCTTC.

V is TRBV6-6 and J is TRBJ2-7, with D perhaps TRBD1 (6 bases). Trimming left V 7 bases short and J 9 bases short, with 13 bases between. CDR3 length equals 11 residues. Looked up from germline, CDR1 is MNHNY and CDR2 is SVGAGI (reference sequence). CDR3 sequence (DNA): TGTGCCAGCACTTCGACAGGCGGGCAGTACTTC. It yields the protein CASTSTGGQYF.

The chain has TRBV10-1 and TRBJ2-7, with a weak D call TRBD2 (6 bases). The germline V gene has CDR1 WNHNN and CDR2 SYGVQD (reference sequence). The CDR3 has 15 residues. Deletions cut 0 bases from V and 1 base from J, with 10 bases between. As DNA, the CDR3 is TGCGCCAGCAGTGAGTCTGGTAGCGGATCCTACGAGCAGTACTTC. Protein product: CASSESGSGSYEQYF.

As to this clone: The sample carries other DNA sequences with the same CDR3. V and J are TRBV5-1 and TRBJ1-1; D possibly corresponds to TRBD1 (5 bases). The CDR3 is 14 amino acids. Trimming took 2 bases from V and 0 from J, leaving 8 bases between them. Germline lookup yields CDR1 SGHRS and CDR2 YFSETQ. The CDR3: CASSLRGVNTEAFF. CDR3 nucleotide sequence: TGCGCCAGCAGCTTACGAGGGGTGAACACTGAAGCTTTCTTT.

This clone was detected only once. At one boundary the junction diverges from the germline segment, which might be a read error. The V gene is TRBV20-1, the J gene TRBJ2-7, with D possibly being TRBD1 or TRBD2 (5 bases each). The CDR3 has 11 amino acids. The germline V gene has CDR1 DFQATT and CDR2 SNEGSKA (reference sequence). The CDR3 spells CSAPGTSNADF. The CDR3 nucleotides are TGCAGTGCGCCCGGGACGTCGAATGCCGACTTC.

This chain uses TRBV18 with TRBJ2-3; D perhaps matches TRBD1 (6 bases). Germline V gene sequence: CDR1 KGHSH, CDR2 LQKENI. The CDR3 covers 17 residues. Trimming took off 3 bases at V and 6 bases at J, with 22 bases between the two ends. The DNA of the CDR3 is TGTGCCAGCTCACCGTACAGGGTTTCCTCCTTCGTGGATACGCAGTATTTT. This codes for CASSPYRVSSFVDTQYF.

The chain joins TRBV7-9 to TRBJ1-5; D is possibly TRBD1 (5 bases). The V gene's germline CDR1 is SEHNR and CDR2 FQNEAQ (reference sequence). The CDR3 is 14 amino acids. V lost 5 bases, J lost 2 bases, and 10 bases lay in between. CDR3 nucleotide sequence: TGTGCCAGCAGCGTGGGGGGAGGCAATCAGCCCCAGCATTTT. Amino acids: CASSVGGGNQPQHF.

Note on this clone: The sample has other DNA sequences that encode this CDR3 too. The chain carries TRBV29-1 and TRBJ2-5; TRBD2 matches 7 bases. Germline loops: CDR1 SQVTM, CDR2 ANQGSEA. The CDR3 has 13 amino acids. J lost 2 bases, V lost 3 bases, and 3 bases had no gene match. The DNA of the CDR3 is TGCAGCGTTGAGGGAGGGGTTCAAGAGACCCAGTACTTC. Translating it yields CSVEGGVQETQYF.

The rearrangement joins TRBV28 to TRBJ2-7; no definite D call. This CDR3 spans 13 amino acids. V lost 5 bases, J lost 2 bases, and 10 bases lay in between. In germline, CDR1 is MDHEN, CDR2 SYDVKM. CDR3 in DNA: TGTGCCAGCAGTGGTTTGCGACCCTACGAGCAGTACTTC. Its translation: CASSGLRPYEQYF.

Remarks on this clone: Other nucleotide sequences in the sample specify the same CDR3. The chain combines TRBV9 with TRBJ2-3; D may be TRBD2 (5 bases). Germline V lookup: CDR1 SGDLS, CDR2 YYNGEE. The CDR3 runs to 14 residues. V dropped 7 bases and J dropped 1 base, with 13 bases sitting between them. The CDR3: CASSIGGGTDTQYF. Written as DNA, the CDR3 is TGTGCCAGCTCTATAGGAGGCGGCACAGATACGCAGTATTTT.

V usage is TRBV12-2 and J usage is TRBJ1-3; the DNA was not used to check the table's D call, TRBD1. TRBV12-2 is a pseudogene. This CDR3 contains 16 residues. The CDR3 protein is CASRYRDRSSGNTIYF. The CDR3 DNA sequence: TGTGCAAGTCGCTATAGAGACAGAAGCTCTGGAAACACCATATATTTT.

CDR3 residues: CSVEDGREQSYEQYF. The CDR3 nucleotides read TGCAGCGTTGAAGACGGGCGGGAGCAGTCCTACGAGCAGTACTTC. The V call is TRBV29-1, the J call TRBJ2-7; 7 nucleotides agree with TRBD2. V gave up 0 bases and J gave up 1 base; unmatched junction bases: 6. The CDR3 has 15 amino acids. Per the germline V gene, CDR1 is SQVTM and CDR2 is ANQGSEA.

As regards this clone: Other DNA sequences in the sample encode the same CDR3. The CDR3 protein is CASSVGRNTGELFF. For the CDR3, the DNA is TGTGCCAGCAGCGTAGGCAGAAACACCGGGGAGCTGTTTTTT. The chain combines TRBV9 with TRBJ2-2; D is unclear. Germline V CDR1 and CDR2: SGDLS, YYNGEE. V was pared by 0 bases and J by 2 bases, with 5 bases between. The CDR3 length is 14 residues.

The chain uses TRBV29-1 and TRBJ2-3; tentatively, D is TRBD2 (5 bases). The CDR3 runs 12 residues. Per the germline V gene, CDR1 is SQVTM and CDR2 is ANQGSEA. Trimming cost V 5 bases and J 5 bases, with 11 bases left between them. The CDR3: CSVRGLGDTQYF. Here the CDR3 DNA reads TGCAGCGTTCGGGGTCTGGGAGATACGCAGTATTTT.

The chain links TRBV5-4 to TRBJ2-1; 8 nucleotides line up with TRBD1. This CDR3 is built from 13 residues. Looked up from germline, CDR1 is SGHNT and CDR2 is YYREEE (reference sequence). The V gene end was trimmed by 4 bases and the J gene end by 8 bases; junction bases not matched to a gene: 5. The CDR3: CASSPPTGDEQFF. CDR3 sequence (DNA): TGTGCCAGCAGCCCCCCGACAGGGGATGAGCAGTTCTTC.

Comments on this clone: Other nucleotide sequences in the sample specify the same CDR3. This chain connects TRBV5-1 to TRBJ2-3; D remains unclear. The CDR3 has 13 residues. The germline V gene encodes CDR1 SGHRS and CDR2 YFSETQ. The V gene lost 4 bases and the J gene lost 0 bases, with 6 bases spanning the gap. CDR3 sequence (DNA): TGCGCCAGCAGCCTCACTAGCACAGATACGCAGTATTTT. Amino acid sequence: CASSLTSTDTQYF. Using reference TRBV5-1 and TRBJ2-3 for the parts outside the CDR3, the full variable domain is KAGVTQTPRYLIKTRGQQVTLSCSPISGHRSVSWYQQTPGQGLQFLFEYFSETQRNKGNFPGRFSGRQFSNSRSEMNVSTLELGDSALYLCASSLTSTDTQYFGPGTRLTVL.

Concerning this clone: This specimen includes other DNA sequences encoding the same CDR3. V usage is TRBV9 and J usage is TRBJ2-7; a weak D match, TRBD2 (5 bases). This CDR3 is 14 amino acids long. Trimming removed 3 bases at V and 2 bases at J, with 12 bases between. Per the germline V gene, CDR1 is SGDLS and CDR2 is YYNGEE. CDR3 in amino acids: CASSAYSGAYEQYF. CDR3 bases: TGTGCCAGCAGCGCATATTCCGGGGCCTACGAGCAGTACTTC.

This clone has only a few counts. Additional DNA sequences in this sample encode the identical CDR3. The chain recombines TRBV27 with TRBJ1-5, with D uncertain. Germline V gives CDR1 MNHEY, CDR2 SMNVEV (reference sequence). The germline V and J ends were trimmed by 8 bases and 5 bases, with 4 bases remaining between them. The CDR3 spans 10 residues. This CDR3 reads CASGHQPQHF. CDR3 DNA: TGTGCCAGCGGACATCAGCCCCAGCATTTT.

V and J are TRBV28 and TRBJ2-7; 8 nucleotides align to TRBD1. V shed 1 base, J shed 4 bases, and the junction held 9 bases outside the gene matches. The germline gives CDR1 MDHEN, CDR2 SYDVKM. The CDR3 consists of 16 residues. CDR3 DNA sequence: TGTGCCAGCAGTTTATCCATGGCAGGGGGCACTTACGAGCAGTACTTC. It encodes CASSLSMAGGTYEQYF. Full variable domain (outside the CDR3, taken from reference TRBV28 and TRBJ2-7): DVKVTQSSRYLVKRTGEKVFLECVQDMDHENMFWYRQDPGLGLRLIYFSYDVKMKEKGDIPEGYSVSREKKERFSLILESASTNQTSMYLCASSLSMAGGTYEQYFGPGTRLTVT.

This clone was seen only once. J is TRBJ1-4 and V is TRBV6-1; D is ambiguous. Trimming removed 11 bases from V and 6 bases from J, with 16 bases in between. Germline CDR1 MNHNS, CDR2 SASEGT. This CDR3 has 13 residues. CDR3 DNA sequence: TGTGCCGTTCCACGGGGTGGTGATGAAAAACTGTTTTTT. Protein product: CAVPRGGDEKLFF.

This chain joins TRBV4-3 and TRBJ1-1, with TRBD1 matching 7 bases. The J segment lost 4 bases and the V segment lost 0 bases, leaving 8 bases of the junction unmatched. The CDR3 extends over 16 amino acids. Germline CDR1 is LGHNA and CDR2 is YSLEER. CDR3 residues: CASSQDWRQGGTEAFF. For the CDR3, the DNA is TGCGCCAGCAGCCAAGATTGGAGGCAGGGGGGCACTGAAGCTTTCTTT.

With respect to this clone: Other DNA sequences in this specimen translate into the identical CDR3. The V and J genes are TRBV7-9 and TRBJ2-7; D is undetermined. The CDR3 is 12 residues long. The germline CDR1 and CDR2 sequences are SEHNR and FQNEAQ (reference sequence). V lost 5 bases and J lost 6, with 11 bases in between. The CDR3: CASSLDRVEQYF. The DNA of the CDR3 is TGTGCCAGCAGCCTTGACCGCGTCGAGCAGTACTTC. The full variable domain, its missing parts supplied by reference TRBV7-9 and TRBJ2-7, is DTGVSQNPRHKITKRGQNVTFRCDPISEHNRLYWYRQTLGQGPEFLTYFQNEAQLEKSRLLSDRFSAERPKGSFSTLEIQRTEQGDSAMYLCASSLDRVEQYFGPGTRLTVT.

The chain's CDR3 is CASSSGLAGGYEQYF. In DNA form, the CDR3 reads TGTGCCAGCAGCTCGGGACTAGCGGGAGGGTACGAGCAGTACTTC. This chain connects TRBV7-6 to TRBJ2-7; TRBD2 matches 16 bases. Looked up from germline, CDR1 is SGHVS and CDR2 is FNYEAQ. This CDR3 has 15 amino acids. J gave up 4 bases and V 4 bases, and 1 base lay outside the gene matches. The full variable domain, rest sourced from reference TRBV7-6 and TRBJ2-7, is GAGVSQSPRYKVTKRGQDVALRCDPISGHVSLYWYRQALGQGPEFLTYFNYEAQQDKSGLPNDRFSAERPEGSISTLTIQRTEQRDSAMYRCASSSGLAGGYEQYFGPGTRLTVT.

The J gene is TRBJ2-7, the V gene TRBV10-2; D not resolved. This CDR3 contains 11 residues. The germline CDR1 and CDR2 sequences are WSHSY and SAAADI. V shed 7 bases and J shed 5 bases, with 9 bases lying between them. CDR3 sequence (DNA): TGCGCCAGCATTCGGGCGGACGAGCAGTACTTC. The encoded protein is CASIRADEQYF.

This chain joins TRBV7-6 and TRBJ1-1, with D hard to call. Trimming cost V 5 bases and J 4 bases, with 11 bases left between them. Germline CDR1 reads SGHVS; CDR2 reads FNYEAQ. The CDR3 sequence is 13 residues long. The chain's CDR3 is CASSASHLTEAFF. In nucleotides, the CDR3 is TGTGCCAGCAGCGCTAGCCACCTCACTGAAGCTTTCTTT.

This chain joins TRBV19 and TRBJ1-1; weak D call: TRBD1 (5 bases). V was pared by 3 bases and J by 1 base, with 12 bases between. CDR3 size: 15 residues. CDR1 LNHDA and CDR2 SQIVND come from the germline V gene (reference sequence). The CDR3 here is CASSIGLGGNTEAFF. The CDR3 DNA sequence: TGTGCCAGTAGTATCGGGCTGGGGGGGAACACTGAAGCTTTCTTT.